Listed below are T cell receptor beta chains from one sample, sequenced in a study of shared clonotypes between healthy human individuals. Profiled with immunoSEQ multiplex PCR; TCRdb holds only in-frame clones, not every one. The table records more than 400,000 clones, approximately 95% of them present only once. What was sequenced was naive CD4+ T cells sorted from blood. The receptors stem from a woman in her twenties or thirties in good health. Both conserved end residues are part of each CDR3. D genes are given only for firm matches. Expanded clones are given a class, and other clones once, few, many or no size at all.

clone_size	j_call	d_call	v_call	cdr3_aa	cdr3_nt
NA	TRBJ1-1	NA	TRBV5-1	CASSLRPGSVEAFF	TGCGCCAGCAGCTTGCGCCCGGGATCCGTGGAAGCTTTCTTT
once	TRBJ2-2	NA	TRBV28	CASSSQNTGELFF	TGTGCCAGCAGTTCCCAGAACACCGGGGAGCTGTTTTTT
NA	TRBJ1-2	TRBD1	TRBV19	CASSEDRGIGYTF	TGTGCCAGTAGTGAAGACAGGGGGATCGGCTACACCTTC
NA	TRBJ2-7	NA	TRBV7-6	CASSPLKGRTYEQYF	TGTGCCAGCAGCCCTCTGAAGGGGCGGACCTACGAGCAGTACTTC
NA	TRBJ2-7	TRBD2	TRBV19	CASSRTSGSVYEQYF	TGTGCCAGTAGTAGGACTAGCGGGAGTGTCTACGAGCAGTACTTC
NA	TRBJ1-1	NA	TRBV29-1	CSTRRTRQNTEAFF	TGCAGCACCAGACGGACACGACAGAACACTGAAGCTTTCTTT
once	TRBJ1-5	TRBD1	TRBV27	CASSRGTGINQPQHF	TGTGCCAGCAGCCGAGGGACAGGAATCAATCAGCCCCAGCATTTT
NA	TRBJ1-1	NA	TRBV28	CASSLSRVEAFF	TGTGCCAGCAGTTTATCCAGGGTTGAAGCTTTCTTT
NA	TRBJ2-7	TRBD2	TRBV4-1	CASSQVLAGVHEQYF	TGCGCCAGCAGCCAAGTTCTAGCGGGAGTCCACGAGCAGTACTTC
once	TRBJ2-7	NA	TRBV4-1	CASSQDTVQSSIPYEQYF	TGCGCCAGCAGCCAAGATACGGTCCAGTCTTCGATCCCCTACGAGCAGTACTTC
NA	TRBJ1-5	TRBD1	TRBV27	CASSPSFRDRGFQPQHF	TGTGCCAGCAGTCCCTCCTTCCGGGACAGGGGTTTTCAGCCCCAGCATTTT
NA	TRBJ2-7	NA	TRBV19	CASRRQGSTSSYEQYF	TGTGCCAGTAGGCGGCAAGGGTCAACGAGCTCCTACGAGCAGTACTTC
NA	TRBJ2-1	TRBD2	TRBV5-6	CASRLAGGNNEQFF	TGTGCCAGCAGACTAGCGGGAGGGAACAATGAGCAGTTCTTC
NA	TRBJ1-2	NA	TRBV9	CASSAEDGRYGYTF	TGTGCCAGCAGTGCGGAGGACGGGCGTTATGGCTACACCTTC